This T cell receptor beta chain comes out of a study of Graves' ophthalmopathy and Graves' hyperthyroidism. This CDR3 is built from 16 residues. With 2 bases clipped from V and 7 bases from J, the junction kept 5 bases outside the gene matches. Germline loops: CDR1 SGHTA, CDR2 FQGNSA. RNA transcripts yielded amplified TCR beta CDR3 regions. RT-PCR in the first round used HTBI primers; a second-round multiplex PCR followed. TCRdb reprocessed the multiplex PCR reads via MiXCR and lists one record per CDR3 protein. The sample includes about 370,000 distinct CDR3 sequences, 15% to 20% of them seen just once.

This receptor was taken from a woman aged 18-29 years with Graves' ophthalmopathy. The chain couples TRBV7-2 to TRBJ2-2; 12 bases align to TRBD2. The specimen sequenced was peripheral blood. The chain's CDR3 is CASSLWLAGGIGELFF. Here the CDR3 DNA reads TGTGCCAGCAGCTTATGGCTAGCGGGGGGGATCGGGGAGCTGTTTTTT. Complete variable domain (other parts from reference TRBV7-2 and TRBJ2-2): GAGVSQSPSNKVTEKGKDVELRCDPISGHTALYWYRQSLGQGLEFLIYFQGNSAPDKSGLPSDRFSAERTGGSVSTLTIQRTQQEDSAVYLCASSLWLAGGIGELFFGEGSRLTVL.